One and the same sample provided the 5 T cell receptor beta chains below, sequenced in a study of OX40 agonist ivuxolimab in advanced cancers. The assay was immunoSEQ multiplex PCR, and TCRdb's table has in-frame clones only and misses some. Here the sample spans tens of thousands of clones, approximately 89% being singletons. Source: CD4+ or CD8+ T cells sorted from blood, taken in a trial of the OX40 agonist ivuxolimab. These receptor sequences come from an adult with an advanced solid tumor such as melanoma, head and neck, liver or kidney cancer.

The count of this clone is one. This CDR3 is CASRRTVGSEKLFF. CDR3 in DNA: TGTGCCAGTAGACGGACAGTTGGAAGCGAAAAACTGTTTTTT. The chain uses TRBV19 and TRBJ1-4; D is perhaps TRBD1 (6 bases). Germline loops: CDR1 LNHDA, CDR2 SQIVND (reference sequence). The ends were cut back, 6 bases at V and 8 bases at J, with 16 bases in the middle. CDR3 length equals 14 residues.

In its sample, this clone is medium-sized. The chain links TRBV19 to TRBJ1-1; TRBD1 might be the D (6 bases). The germline V and J ends were trimmed by 7 bases and 6 bases, with 15 bases remaining between them. CDR3 length: 13 residues. Germline loops: CDR1 LNHDA, CDR2 SQIVND (reference sequence). The CDR3 loop reads CASNPTRGAEAFF. The CDR3 nucleotides read TGTGCCAGTAATCCCACGAGGGGGGCTGAAGCTTTCTTT. Based on the CDR3 plus reference TRBV19 and TRBJ1-1, the full variable domain is DGGITQSPKYLFRKEGQNVTLSCEQNLNHDAMYWYRQDPGQGLRLIYYSQIVNDFQKGDIAEGYSVSREKKESFPLTVTSAQKNPTAFYLCASNPTRGAEAFFGQGTRLTVV.

The CDR3 bases are TGTGCCAGTAGTGGGACTAGTAGGTATGCGCAGTTCTTC. Encoded protein: CASSGTSRYAQFF. The chain is built from TRBV19 and TRBJ2-1, with 8 bases identical to TRBD2. Germline V gives CDR1 LNHDA, CDR2 SQIVND (reference sequence). V lost 5 bases, J lost 12 bases, and 9 bases stayed unmatched. CDR3 length: 13 residues.

The V and J genes are TRBV6-6 and TRBJ1-1, with D possibly matching TRBD1 (6 bases). Germline CDR1 reads MNHNY; CDR2 reads SVGAGI (reference sequence). CDR3 size: 14 residues. The germline V and J ends were trimmed by 0 bases and 4 bases, with 9 bases remaining between them. The CDR3 here is CASSYSGRGTEAFF. As DNA, the CDR3 is TGTGCCAGCAGTTACTCTGGCAGGGGCACTGAAGCTTTCTTT.

The chain links TRBV29-1 to TRBJ2-5, with D possibly TRBD1 on 6 matching bases. Trimming left V 4 bases short and J 6 bases short, with 21 bases between. Looked up from germline, CDR1 is SQVTM and CDR2 is ANQGSEA. The CDR3 has 15 residues. The CDR3 DNA reads TGCAGCGTTGGGTCTCATTCACGAGGGGACAAGACCCAGTACTTC. It codes for CSVGSHSRGDKTQYF.